This T cell receptor (beta chain) was profiled in a study of blood T cell repertoires in COVID-19. Study summary: Researchers got acute and convalescent COVID-19 samples from the United States, Italy and Spain. T cells, B-cell-depleted T cells, or PBMCs supplied cDNA or gDNA.

The length of the CDR3 is 16 residues. Authors' data handling: Counts of nucleated cells, estimated from reference gene primer amplification, were obtained. The table came from immunoSEQ multiplex PCR; TCRdb's copy has only in-frame clones and leaves some out. V, J and clone size are taken as reported in that table, and D and trimming were inferred from the DNA itself. The table has 70,000 to 95,000 clones, around 80% seen once. This clonotype was sampled from a human donor in a cohort sampled during active COVID-19. The rearrangement joins TRBV21-1 to TRBJ2-7; the table's D call of TRBD1 was not tested on the DNA. TRBV21-1 represents a pseudogene. Sequencing was done on a sample of peripheral blood. The chain's CDR3 is CASSKGDRAYSYEQYF. The DNA of the CDR3 is TGTGCCAGCAGCAAAGGGGACAGGGCGTACTCCTACGAGCAGTACTTC.